These 8 T cell receptor beta chains share one sample of origin, sequenced in a study of T cell responses to AZD1222 COVID-19 vaccine. Measured with immunoSEQ multiplex PCR; TCRdb has only the in-frame clones, and not every one. The data contain 95,000 to 110,000 clones, more than 80% of them singletons. This specimen was peripheral blood, taken on day 0 of AZD1222 vaccination. The receptor source for this set is an adult in good health.

The V gene is TRBV27, the J gene TRBJ2-1, with 10 bases aligning to TRBD2. The V segment lost 4 bases and the J segment 0 bases; nucleotides outside the gene matches: 6. CDR3 length equals 17 residues. Germline V gives CDR1 MNHEY, CDR2 SMNVEV (reference sequence). The CDR3 DNA reads TGTGCCAGCAGTTCTCCGGGACTAGCGTTCTCCTACAATGAGCAGTTCTTC. It specifies CASSSPGLAFSYNEQFF.

The chain carries TRBV7-6 and TRBJ1-5; D not certain. Deletions cut 5 bases from V and 2 bases from J, with 16 bases between. Germline V gives CDR1 SGHVS, CDR2 FNYEAQ. CDR3 size: 16 residues. For the CDR3, the DNA is TGTGCCAGCAGCCCACTGTCGGCCGGGGGCAATCAGCCCCAGCATTTT. Translation: CASSPLSAGGNQPQHF.

This chain joins TRBV4-2 and TRBJ2-1; possibly TRBD2 for D (6 bases). The V end lost 0 bases, the J end lost 8 bases, and 23 bases lay between the germline ends. Germline V CDR1 and CDR2: LGHNA, YNFKEQ. The length of the CDR3 is 18 residues. CDR3 amino acids: CASSQEVFRAGPMHEQFF. DNA of the CDR3: TGTGCCAGCAGCCAAGAAGTTTTCCGAGCGGGCCCTATGCATGAGCAGTTCTTC.

The rearrangement uses TRBV7-2 and TRBJ1-5, with 8 bases that match TRBD1. After removal of 5 bases from V and 1 base from J, the junction contained 4 bases not matched to a gene. This CDR3 has 15 amino acids. Germline CDR1 reads SGHTA; CDR2 reads FQGNSA. The CDR3 loop is CASSVTGVSNQPQHF. CDR3 bases: TGTGCCAGCAGCGTGACAGGGGTCAGCAATCAGCCCCAGCATTTT.

The chain is built from TRBV4-1 and TRBJ2-3, with D perhaps TRBD2 (5 bases). Trimming cost V 5 bases and J 6 bases, with 18 bases left between them. Germline values: CDR1 MGHRA, CDR2 YSYEKL. The CDR3 is 15 amino acids. The CDR3 DNA sequence: TGCGCCAGCAGCGAACCGCGAACTAGAGCGGATACGCAGTATTTT. Its protein is CASSEPRTRADTQYF.

The rearrangement uses TRBV7-2 and TRBJ2-7; tentatively, D is TRBD1 (5 bases). The CDR3 covers 14 residues. Germline loops: CDR1 SGHTA, CDR2 FQGNSA. Between the trimmed V and J ends, which lost 3 bases and 5 bases, there was a span of 14 bases. The CDR3 region has the DNA TGTGCCAGCAGCTTCGCCAGGGAAGCCCACGAGCAGTACTTC. Translating it yields CASSFAREAHEQYF.

The table lists this clone with a few counts. The genes are TRBV30 and TRBJ2-1; D perhaps matches TRBD1 (6 bases). The CDR3 runs to 15 residues. CDR1 and CDR2 from the germline V gene are GTSNPN and SVGIG (reference sequence). V was cut by 1 base and J by 3 bases, with 13 bases left in between. CDR3: CAWSALGARYNEQFF. The CDR3 DNA is TGTGCCTGGAGTGCATTGGGGGCACGCTACAATGAGCAGTTCTTC.

This clone occurred a few times. The rearrangement links TRBV3-1 (or the pseudogene TRBV3-2) to TRBJ2-7; D remains ambiguous. In germline, CDR1 is LGHDT, CDR2 YNNKEL (reference sequence). This CDR3 spans 12 amino acids. V lost 1 base, J lost 2 bases, and 3 bases lay in between. The CDR3 sequence: CASSQGAYEQYF. DNA of the CDR3: TGTGCCAGCAGCCAAGGGGCCTACGAGCAGTACTTC.